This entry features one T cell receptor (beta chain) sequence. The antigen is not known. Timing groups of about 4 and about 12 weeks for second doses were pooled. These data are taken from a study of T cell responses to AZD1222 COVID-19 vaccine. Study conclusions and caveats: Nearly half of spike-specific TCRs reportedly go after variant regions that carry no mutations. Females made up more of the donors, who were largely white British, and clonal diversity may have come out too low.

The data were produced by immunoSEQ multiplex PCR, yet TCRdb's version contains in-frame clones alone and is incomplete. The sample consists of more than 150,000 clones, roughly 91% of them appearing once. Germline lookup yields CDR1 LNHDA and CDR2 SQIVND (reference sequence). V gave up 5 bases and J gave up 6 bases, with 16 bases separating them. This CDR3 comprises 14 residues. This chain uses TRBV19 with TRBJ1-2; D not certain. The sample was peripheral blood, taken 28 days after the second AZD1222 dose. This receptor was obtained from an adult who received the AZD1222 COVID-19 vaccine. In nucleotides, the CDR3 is TGTGCCAGTAGTTTCGACATTGGACGGGATGGCTACACCTTC. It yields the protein CASSFDIGRDGYTF.